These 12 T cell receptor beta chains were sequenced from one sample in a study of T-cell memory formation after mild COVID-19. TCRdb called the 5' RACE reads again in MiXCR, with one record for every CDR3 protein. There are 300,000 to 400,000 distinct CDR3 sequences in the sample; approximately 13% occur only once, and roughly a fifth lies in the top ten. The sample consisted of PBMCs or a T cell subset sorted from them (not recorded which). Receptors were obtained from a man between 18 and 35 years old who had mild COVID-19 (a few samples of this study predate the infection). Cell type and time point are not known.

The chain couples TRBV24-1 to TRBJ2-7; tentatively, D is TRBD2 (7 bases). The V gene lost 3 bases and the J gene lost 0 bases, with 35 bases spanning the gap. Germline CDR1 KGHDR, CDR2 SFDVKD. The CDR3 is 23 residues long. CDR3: CATSDLSPAGEGSGRDPSYEQYV. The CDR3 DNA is TGTGCCACCAGTGATCTTTCCCCGGCAGGGGAGGGATCTGGCAGGGACCCCTCCTACGAGCAGTACGTC.

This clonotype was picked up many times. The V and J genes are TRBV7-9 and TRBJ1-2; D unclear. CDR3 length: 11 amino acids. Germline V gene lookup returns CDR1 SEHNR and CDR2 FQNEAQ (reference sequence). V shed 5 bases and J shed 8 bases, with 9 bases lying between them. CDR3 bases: TGTGCCAGCAGCGAGGGCGGCGGCTACACCTTC. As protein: CASSEGGGYTF. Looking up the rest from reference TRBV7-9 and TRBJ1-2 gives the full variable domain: DTGVSQNPRHKITKRGQNVTFRCDPISEHNRLYWYRQTLGQGPEFLTYFQNEAQLEKSRLLSDRFSAERPKGSFSTLEIQRTEQGDSAMYLCASSEGGGYTFGSGTRLTVV.

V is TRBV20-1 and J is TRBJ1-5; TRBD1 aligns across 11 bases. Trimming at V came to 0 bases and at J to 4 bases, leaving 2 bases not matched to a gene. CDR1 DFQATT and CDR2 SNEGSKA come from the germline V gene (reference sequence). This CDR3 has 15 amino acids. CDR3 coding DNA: TGCAGTGCTAGAGAAGGACAGGGGGCAAATCAGCCCCAGCATTTT. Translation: CSAREGQGANQPQHF.

The CDR3 DNA reads TGTGCCAGCAGTGCGGGCCAGGACACTGAAGCTTTCTTT. Translating it yields CASSAGQDTEAFF. The chain recombines TRBV25-1 with TRBJ1-1; D call uncertain. V lost 4 bases and J lost 3, with 9 bases in between. This CDR3 has 13 amino acids. Germline CDR1 reads MGHDK; CDR2 reads SYGVNS.

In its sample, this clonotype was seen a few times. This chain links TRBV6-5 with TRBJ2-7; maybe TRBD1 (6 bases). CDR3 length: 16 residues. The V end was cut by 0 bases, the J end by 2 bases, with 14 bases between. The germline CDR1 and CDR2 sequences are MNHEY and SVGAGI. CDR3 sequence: CASSYSIATGTYEQYF. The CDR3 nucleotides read TGTGCCAGCAGTTACTCGATCGCGACAGGAACCTACGAGCAGTACTTC.

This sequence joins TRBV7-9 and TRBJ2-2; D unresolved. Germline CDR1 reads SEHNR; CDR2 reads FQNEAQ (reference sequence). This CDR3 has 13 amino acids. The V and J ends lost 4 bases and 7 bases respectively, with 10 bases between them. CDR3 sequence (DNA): TGTGCCAGCAGCTCTAGTGGTCTCGGGGAGCTGTTTTTT. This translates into CASSSSGLGELFF. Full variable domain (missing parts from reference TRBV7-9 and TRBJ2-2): DTGVSQNPRHKITKRGQNVTFRCDPISEHNRLYWYRQTLGQGPEFLTYFQNEAQLEKSRLLSDRFSAERPKGSFSTLEIQRTEQGDSAMYLCASSSSGLGELFFGEGSRLTVL.

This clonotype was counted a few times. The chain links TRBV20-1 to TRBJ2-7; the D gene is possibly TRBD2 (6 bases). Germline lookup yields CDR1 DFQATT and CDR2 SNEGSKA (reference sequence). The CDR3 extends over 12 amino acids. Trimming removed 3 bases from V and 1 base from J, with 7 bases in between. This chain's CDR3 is CSASRGSYEQYV. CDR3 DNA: TGCAGTGCTAGCCGGGGGTCCTACGAGCAGTACGTC.

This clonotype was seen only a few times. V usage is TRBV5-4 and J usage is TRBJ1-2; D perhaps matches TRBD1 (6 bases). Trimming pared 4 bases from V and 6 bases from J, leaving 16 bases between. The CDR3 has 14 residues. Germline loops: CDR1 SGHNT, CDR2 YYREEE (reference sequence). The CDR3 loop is CASSPGGGADGYTF. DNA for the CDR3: TGTGCCAGCAGCCCTGGCGGGGGCGCTGATGGCTACACCTTC.

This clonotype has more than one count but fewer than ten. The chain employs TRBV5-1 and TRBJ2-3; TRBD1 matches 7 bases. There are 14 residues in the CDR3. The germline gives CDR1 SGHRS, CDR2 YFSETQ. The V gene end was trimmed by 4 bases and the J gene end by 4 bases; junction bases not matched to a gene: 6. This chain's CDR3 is CASSPGTEADTQYF. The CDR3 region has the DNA TGCGCCAGCAGCCCTGGGACAGAGGCAGATACGCAGTATTTT.

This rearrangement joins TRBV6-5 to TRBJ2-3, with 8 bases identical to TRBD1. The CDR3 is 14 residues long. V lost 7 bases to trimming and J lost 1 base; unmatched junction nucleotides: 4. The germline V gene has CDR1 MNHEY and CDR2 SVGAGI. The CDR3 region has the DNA TGTGCCAGCACCACGGGACAGGGCACAGATACGCAGTATTTT. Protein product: CASTTGQGTDTQYF.

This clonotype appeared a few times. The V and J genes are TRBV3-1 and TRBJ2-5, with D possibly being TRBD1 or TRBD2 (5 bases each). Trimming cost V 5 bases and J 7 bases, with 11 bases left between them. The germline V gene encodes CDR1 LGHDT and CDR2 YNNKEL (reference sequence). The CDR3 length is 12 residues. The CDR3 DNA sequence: TGTGCCAGCAGCTACGGTGGGGGGACCCAGTACTTC. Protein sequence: CASSYGGGTQYF.

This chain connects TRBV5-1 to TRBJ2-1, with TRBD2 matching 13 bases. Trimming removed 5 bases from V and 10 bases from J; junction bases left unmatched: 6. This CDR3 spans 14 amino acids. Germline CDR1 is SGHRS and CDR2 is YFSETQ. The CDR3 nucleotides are TGCGCCAGCAGTAAGACTAGCGGGGGGTCGGAGCAGTTCTTC. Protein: CASSKTSGGSEQFF.